The sequence of this TCR beta chain was determined in a study of T-cell memory formation after mild COVID-19. Findings and caveats of the study: Contracting clones from day 15 to 85 showed balanced CD4/CD8; later expanders favored CD4+. Most CD4+ clones that shrank were in CM and EM, while CD8+ ones turned up in EMRA.

The germline gives CDR1 MGHRA, CDR2 YSYEKL. This CDR3 region has 17 residues. With 4 bases removed from V and 2 bases from J, the gap between germline ends came to 19 bases. cDNA libraries for TCR alpha and TCR beta, carrying sample barcodes and UMIs, came from 5'RACE with constant-segment primers. From the 5' RACE reads, TCRdb called clonotypes with MiXCR, one entry per CDR3 protein. The sample consists of tens of thousands of distinct CDR3 sequences, about 23% of them appearing once. This clonotype was observed a few times. Antigen specificity is unknown. The chain has TRBV4-1 and TRBJ2-3; perhaps D is TRBD1 or TRBD2 (6 bases each). This sequence was found in a young man who had mild COVID-19 (a few samples of this study predate the infection). Cell type and time point are not known. Sequenced material: PBMCs or a T cell subset sorted from them (not recorded which). The DNA of the CDR3 is TGCGCCAGCAGCCCCACCCCCTCGGGGGCCAACACAGATACGCAGTATTTT. Its protein is CASSPTPSGANTDTQYF.